These 10 T cell receptor beta chains were all obtained from the same sample, sequenced in a study of beta chain features in type 1 diabetes. Study-wide results and limits: Moderately but significantly shorter TCRB CDR3s were found in Type 1 diabetes patients in all four CD4+ subsets.

Their antigens remain unidentified. Expressed TCRB transcripts were sequenced because the isolated RNA had all been reverse transcribed beforehand. Data came from immunoSEQ multiplex PCR; TCRdb stores just in-frame clones and leaves some out. The data hold some 330,000 clones, with around an eighth observed a single time. Sequencing was done on a sample of naive CD4+ T cells from blood. Receptors originate from a woman younger than 30 with type 1 diabetes.

This chain connects TRBV28 to TRBJ2-1; no clear D. Trimming pared 1 base from V and 0 bases from J, leaving 10 bases between. CDR1 is MDHEN, CDR2 SYDVKM, per germline. This CDR3 is built from 16 residues. The chain's CDR3 is CASSLSASGSYNEQFF. The CDR3 region has the DNA TGTGCCAGCAGTTTATCGGCTTCGGGCTCCTACAATGAGCAGTTCTTC.

This clone was detected a few times. The chain has TRBV20-1 and TRBJ2-1; D perhaps matches TRBD1 (5 bases). Per the germline V gene, CDR1 is DFQATT and CDR2 is SNEGSKA (reference sequence). The CDR3 has 10 amino acids. The CDR3 sequence is CSGAGNEQFF. The CDR3 coding sequence is TGCTCTGGGGCCGGAAATGAGCAGTTCTTC.

V and J are TRBV4-2 and TRBJ1-2; D might be TRBD1 (6 bases). Trimming took off 3 bases at V and 5 bases at J, with 13 bases between the two ends. Germline V gene lookup returns CDR1 LGHNA and CDR2 YNFKEQ. CDR3 size: 14 residues. In DNA, the CDR3 is TGTGCCAGCAGCCAGGGGGCCAGAGTTTATGGCTACACCTTC. This sequence encodes CASSQGARVYGYTF.

This clone came up a few times. This chain uses TRBV7-2 with TRBJ2-4, with D perhaps matching TRBD1 (6 bases). The CDR3 sequence is 14 residues long. CDR1 is SGHTA and CDR2 is FQGNSA in the germline V gene. V lost 2 bases and J lost 4, with 9 bases in between. The CDR3 nucleotides are TGTGCCAGCAGCTTATCAGGGGTGAAAAACATTCAGTACTTC. It specifies CASSLSGVKNIQYF.

There are a few counts of this clone. CDR3 DNA sequence: TGTGCCAGCAGCTATAGCAATCAGCCCCAGCATTTT. It codes for CASSYSNQPQHF. The V call is TRBV28, the J call TRBJ1-5; D remains ambiguous. Germline V gives CDR1 MDHEN, CDR2 SYDVKM. This CDR3 has 12 amino acids. V was pared by 6 bases and J by 0 bases, with 3 bases between.

This chain joins TRBV7-9 and TRBJ1-1; weak D call: TRBD1 (6 bases). CDR3 length: 15 residues. V gave up 5 bases and J gave up 3 bases, with 16 bases separating them. Per germline, CDR1 SEHNR and CDR2 FQNEAQ (reference sequence). The CDR3: CASSTDRTWDTEAFF. CDR3 DNA: TGTGCCAGCAGCACCGACAGGACTTGGGACACTGAAGCTTTCTTT.

The V and J genes are TRBV7-9 and TRBJ1-4, with 7 bases that match TRBD1. The CDR3 is 16 residues long. CDR1 is SEHNR, CDR2 FQNEAQ, per germline (reference sequence). V lost 4 bases and J lost 4; bases outside the gene matches: 9. The CDR3 loop reads CASSSLVDRNNEKLFF. CDR3 DNA: TGTGCCAGCAGCTCCCTGGTGGACAGGAATAATGAAAAACTGTTTTTT.

V usage is TRBV28 and J usage is TRBJ1-2; no reliable D call. The CDR3 extends over 14 amino acids. Germline V gives CDR1 MDHEN, CDR2 SYDVKM. V was trimmed by 7 bases and J by 2 bases, leaving 14 bases between them. CDR3 in DNA: TGTGCCAGCATTCGAGGCGGCTCCAACTATGGCTACACCTTC. The encoded protein is CASIRGGSNYGYTF.

The chain carries TRBV7-6 and TRBJ1-5; 7 nucleotides align to TRBD1. CDR3 length: 15 amino acids. V lost 0 bases and J lost 3; bases outside the gene matches: 2. CDR1 SGHVS and CDR2 FNYEAQ come from the germline V gene. The CDR3, as DNA: TGTGCCAGCAGCTTAGCAGGGGGCCTCAATCAGCCCCAGCATTTT. It yields the protein CASSLAGGLNQPQHF.

The chain uses TRBV7-2 and TRBJ2-1; TRBD2 aligns across 11 bases. There are 15 residues in the CDR3. Losses at the gene ends were 5 bases for V and 7 bases for J; bases not matched to a gene: 7. Germline V gives CDR1 SGHTA, CDR2 FQGNSA. The CDR3 spells CASSQFSGRVNEQFF. CDR3 bases: TGTGCCAGCAGCCAGTTTAGCGGGAGGGTTAATGAGCAGTTCTTC.